This T cell receptor (beta chain) was documented in a study of T cell responses to AZD1222 COVID-19 vaccine. V lost 4 bases and J 1 base, leaving 14 bases between the germline ends. The germline gives CDR1 LGHNA, CDR2 YSLEER. The length of the CDR3 is 15 residues. General observations from the study: Two AZD1222 administrations were followed by greater Spike-specific TCR breadth and depth. Spike regions recognized by vaccine-associated CD4 TCRs spanned the protein, led by 160-218 and 743-854. Clonal diversity was possibly underestimated, and the donors were mostly white British, with more females. The reported proportion of spike-specific TCRs targeting unmutated variant regions was nearly half.

This clone has a single count. Its antigen is unidentified. Profiling relied on immunoSEQ multiplex PCR, and the TCRdb table lists in-frame clones only, not all of them. This table holds approximately 100,000 clones, 93% found once. This receptor was taken from an adult in good health. Sequenced material: peripheral blood, taken on day 0 of AZD1222 vaccination. V is TRBV4-3 and J is TRBJ2-7; maybe TRBD1 (6 bases). The CDR3 region is CASSLGHHMSYEQYF. The CDR3 region has the DNA TGCGCCAGCAGCCTGGGACACCACATGTCCTACGAGCAGTACTTC.